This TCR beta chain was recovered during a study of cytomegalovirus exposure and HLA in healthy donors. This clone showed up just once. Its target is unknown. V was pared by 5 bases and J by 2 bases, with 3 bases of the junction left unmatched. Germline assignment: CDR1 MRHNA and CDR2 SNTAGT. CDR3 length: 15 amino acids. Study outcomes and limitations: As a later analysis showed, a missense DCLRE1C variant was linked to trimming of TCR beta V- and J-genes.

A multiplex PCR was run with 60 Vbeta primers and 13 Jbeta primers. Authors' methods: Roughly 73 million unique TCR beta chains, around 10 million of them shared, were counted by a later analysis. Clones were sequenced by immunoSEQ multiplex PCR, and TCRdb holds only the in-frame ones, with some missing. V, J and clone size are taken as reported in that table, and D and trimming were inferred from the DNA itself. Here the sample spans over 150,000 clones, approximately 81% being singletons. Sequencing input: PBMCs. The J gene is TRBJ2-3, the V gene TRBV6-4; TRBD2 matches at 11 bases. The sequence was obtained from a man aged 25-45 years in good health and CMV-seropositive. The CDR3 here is CASSRSGRATDTQYF. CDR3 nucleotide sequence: TGTGCCAGCAGTCGTAGCGGGAGGGCCACAGATACGCAGTATTTT.